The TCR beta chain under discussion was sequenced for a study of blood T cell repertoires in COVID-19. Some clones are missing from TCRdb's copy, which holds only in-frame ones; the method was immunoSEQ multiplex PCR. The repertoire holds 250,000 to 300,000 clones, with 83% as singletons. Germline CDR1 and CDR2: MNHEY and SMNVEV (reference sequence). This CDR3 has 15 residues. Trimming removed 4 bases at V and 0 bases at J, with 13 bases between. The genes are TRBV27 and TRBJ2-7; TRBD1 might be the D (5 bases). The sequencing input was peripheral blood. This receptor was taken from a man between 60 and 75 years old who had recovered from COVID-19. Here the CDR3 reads CASSSTGPSSYEQYF. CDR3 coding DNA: TGTGCCAGCAGTTCTACAGGCCCTTCCTCCTACGAGCAGTACTTC.